This T cell receptor beta chain stems from a study of shared clonotypes between healthy human individuals. General study points: A generally larger estimated richness was seen in naive subsets than in memory subsets.

The V gene's germline CDR1 is SGDLS and CDR2 YYNGEE. CDR3 length: 15 amino acids. The V and J ends lost 3 bases and 6 bases, in that order; junction bases with no gene match: 4. This clone was seen a single time. Its antigen remains unknown. Other DNA sequences in this sample translate to the same CDR3. Each cell subset's genomic DNA was divided evenly among several immunoSEQ plates. Authors' data handling: ImmunoSEQ gave junction-only sequences without quality scores, so filtering differed. Assay: immunoSEQ multiplex PCR; the TCRdb copy retains only in-frame clones and omits some. Clone size and the V and J calls come from that table; the DNA yielded D and trimming. The sample carries a few million clones, 80% to 95% recorded once.

Sequencing was done on a sample of naive CD4+ T cells from PBMCs. Subset defined: CD45RA+ positively selected. The receptor's source is a man younger than 30 in good health. Some clones in this sample may be carry-over from other donors' samples. The chain is built from TRBV9 and TRBJ2-1, with 12 bases aligning to TRBD2. The CDR3 coding sequence is TGTGCCAGCAGCGCGACTAGCGGGAGCGTCAATGAGCAGTTCTTC. This sequence encodes CASSATSGSVNEQFF.